A selection of T cell receptor beta chains follows, all from one sample in a study of molecular identifiers for immune sequencing clone quantification. TCRdb re-called the PCR reads through MiXCR, storing one row per CDR3 protein. Among about 630,000 distinct CDR3 sequences listed, approximately 24% were seen once. The sequenced sample consisted of naive CD8+ T cells from blood, with Jurkat cell RNA spiked in. The receptor source for this set is a human donor in good health. Some libraries in this study had Jurkat cell RNA spiked in. Each CDR3 is given with its conserved first and last residue. The D gene is left open where the match is weak. Size values are once, few and many counts, or a class for expanded clones, and some rows have none.

j_call	clone_size	v_call	d_call	cdr3_aa	cdr3_nt
TRBJ2-7	few	TRBV4-2	TRBD2	CASSPLAGGPYEQYF	TGTGCCAGCAGCCCTCTAGCGGGAGGGCCTTATGAGCAGTACTTC
TRBJ2-5	few	TRBV30	TRBD1	CAWTGGESYETQYF	TGTGCCTGGACAGGGGGCGAGAGTTATGAGACCCAGTACTTC
TRBJ2-5	many	TRBV5-1	TRBD1	CASSAPRVGQGLETQYF	TGCGCCAGCAGCGCCCCCCGTGTGGGACAGGGTTTGGAGACCCAGTACTTC
TRBJ2-7	few	TRBV12-3/TRBV12-4	-	CASSLEKDRGEQYF	TGTGCCAGCAGTTTAGAGAAGGACAGAGGCGAGCAGTACTTC
TRBJ1-3	many	TRBV12-3/TRBV12-4	-	CASSSTSTGGNTIYF	TGTGCCAGCAGCTCCACCTCGACAGGTGGAAACACCATATATTTT
TRBJ2-7	-	TRBV5-4	TRBD2	CASSLTSGDYEQYF	TGTGCCAGCAGCTTGACTAGCGGGGACTACGAGCAGTACTTC
TRBJ1-6	many	TRBV20-1	TRBD1	CSATKWTGGLISLHF	TGCAGTGCTACAAAATGGACAGGCGGGTTGATATCCCTCCACTTT
TRBJ2-3	many	TRBV27	TRBD2	CASSPSPWAGGTWSTDTQYF	TGTGCCAGCAGCCCTTCTCCCTGGGCGGGAGGGACCTGGAGCACAGATACGCAGTATTTT
TRBJ1-5	-	TRBV19	-	CASSIGGVSNQPQHF	TGTGCCAGTAGTATAGGGGGAGTGAGCAATCAGCCCCAGCATTTT
TRBJ2-7	few	TRBV5-1	-	CASSTQSGSFYEQYF	TGCGCCAGCAGCACCCAGTCTGGCAGCTTCTACGAGCAGTACTTC
TRBJ1-4	-	TRBV20-1	TRBD1	CSARIRDRESEKLFF	TGCAGTGCTAGAATCCGGGACAGGGAAAGTGAAAAACTGTTTTTT
TRBJ1-2	once	TRBV20-1	-	CSARGTYSYGYTF	TGCAGCGCTAGAGGGACGTATAGCTATGGCTACACCTTC
TRBJ2-5	-	TRBV15	-	CATSRGSGASQYF	TGTGCCACCAGCAGAGGGTCAGGGGCCTCCCAGTACTTC
TRBJ2-7	few	TRBV4-3	-	CASSQAWTGLTYEQYF	TGCGCCAGCAGCCAAGCCTGGACAGGACTAACCTACGAGCAGTACTTC
TRBJ2-2	-	TRBV7-6	-	CASSPWGTPSGELFF	TGTGCCAGCAGCCCCTGGGGGACTCCGAGCGGGGAGCTGTTTTTT
TRBJ2-1	-	TRBV6-4	-	CASSDTIWNEQFF	TGTGCCAGCAGTGACACGATATGGAATGAGCAGTTCTTC
TRBJ2-7	many	TRBV10-3	TRBD1	CAISDPDRSYEQYF	TGTGCCATCAGTGACCCGGACAGGTCCTACGAGCAGTACTTC
TRBJ2-2	-	TRBV7-9	TRBD2	CASATGLAGATGELFF	TGTGCCAGCGCTACGGGACTAGCGGGAGCTACCGGGGAGCTGTTTTTT
TRBJ2-1	-	TRBV4-1	-	CASSLDHFREQFF	TGCGCCAGCAGCCTTGACCACTTCCGTGAGCAGTTCTTC
TRBJ1-1	-	TRBV19	-	CASSTRQTRGGMNTEAFF	TGTGCCAGTAGTACCCGACAGACAAGAGGGGGGATGAACACTGAAGCTTTCTTT
TRBJ1-5	few	TRBV19	-	CASSIGANSQRDNQPQHF	TGTGCCAGTAGTATTGGGGCAAATTCCCAACGAGACAATCAGCCCCAGCATTTT
TRBJ1-5	-	TRBV28	-	CASTGDSITGNQPQHF	TGTGCCAGCACGGGAGACTCCATAACGGGCAATCAGCCCCAGCATTTT
TRBJ2-7	few	TRBV20-1	-	CSARQARTNEQYF	TGCAGTGCTAGACAGGCCAGGACAAACGAGCAGTACTTC
TRBJ2-3	many	TRBV9	-	CASSVAPTDTQYF	TGTGCCAGCAGCGTAGCACCTACAGATACGCAGTATTTT
TRBJ2-2	few	TRBV27	TRBD2	CASGRGLAGALPNTGELFF	TGTGCCAGCGGCCGGGGACTAGCGGGGGCCCTTCCGAACACCGGGGAGCTGTTTTTT
TRBJ2-7	many	TRBV19	TRBD1	CASSYGTGLAYEQYF	TGTGCCAGTAGTTATGGGACAGGACTTGCGTACGAGCAGTACTTC
TRBJ1-2	-	TRBV27	TRBD1	CASSTTGGYYGCTF	TGTGCCAGCAGTACAACAGGGGGTTACTATGGCTGCACCTTC
TRBJ2-3	-	TRBV4-1	-	CASSPGDGTDTQYF	TGCGCCAGCAGCCCCGGGGATGGCACAGATACGCAGTATTTT
TRBJ2-7	many	TRBV2	TRBD1	CASSPTGGDEQYF	TGTGCCAGCAGCCCTACAGGGGGCGACGAGCAGTACTTC
TRBJ2-5	few	TRBV5-5	-	CASSLGWDYQETQYF	TGTGCCAGCAGCTTGGGTTGGGACTACCAAGAGACCCAGTACTTC
TRBJ2-2	-	TRBV6-6	-	CASQIGAGELFF	TGTGCCAGCCAGATCGGGGCCGGGGAGCTGTTTTTT
TRBJ2-5	many	TRBV12-3/TRBV12-4	-	CASRTRQPETQYF	TGTGCCAGCAGAACCCGACAGCCGGAGACCCAGTACTTC